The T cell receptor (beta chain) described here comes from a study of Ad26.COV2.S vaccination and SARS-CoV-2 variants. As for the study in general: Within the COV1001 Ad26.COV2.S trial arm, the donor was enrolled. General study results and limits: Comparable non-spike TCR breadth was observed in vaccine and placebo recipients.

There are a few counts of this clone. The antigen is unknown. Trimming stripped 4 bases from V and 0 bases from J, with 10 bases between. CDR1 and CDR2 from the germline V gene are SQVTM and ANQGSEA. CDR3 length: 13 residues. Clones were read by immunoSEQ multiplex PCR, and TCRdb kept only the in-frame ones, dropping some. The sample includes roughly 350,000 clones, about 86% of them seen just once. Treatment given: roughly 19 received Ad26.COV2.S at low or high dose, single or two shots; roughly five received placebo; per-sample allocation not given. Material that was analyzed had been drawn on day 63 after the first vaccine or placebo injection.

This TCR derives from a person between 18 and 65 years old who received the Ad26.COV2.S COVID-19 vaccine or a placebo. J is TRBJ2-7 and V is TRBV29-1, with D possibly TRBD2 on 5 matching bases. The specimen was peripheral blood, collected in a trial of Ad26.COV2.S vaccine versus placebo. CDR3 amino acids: CSVGRENSYEQYF. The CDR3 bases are TGCAGCGTTGGACGGGAAAACTCCTACGAGCAGTACTTC.